This T cell receptor (beta chain) was retrieved from a study of T cells in Graves' hyperthyroidism and ophthalmopathy. The V and J ends lost 3 bases and 1 base respectively, with 11 bases between them. CDR1 is LNHDA, CDR2 SQIVND, per germline (reference sequence). The CDR3 has 15 residues. From RNA transcripts, TCR beta CDR3 regions were amplified. The HTBI primer set served for first-round RT-PCR of the TCR CDR3. TCRdb redid the calling of the multiplex PCR reads with MiXCR, one entry per CDR3 protein. The table lists 30,000 to 35,000 distinct CDR3 sequences, around 50% of them singletons, with about 25% in the top ten. At least ten counts were recorded for this clonotype.

This sequence was found in a woman between 40 and 55 years old with Graves' ophthalmopathy. Sequencing was performed on blood. The chain has TRBV19 and TRBJ2-3; D unresolved. The CDR3 sequence: CASSIALSRTDTQYF. CDR3 nucleotide sequence: TGTGCCAGTAGTATTGCATTGAGCCGCACAGATACGCAGTATTTT.